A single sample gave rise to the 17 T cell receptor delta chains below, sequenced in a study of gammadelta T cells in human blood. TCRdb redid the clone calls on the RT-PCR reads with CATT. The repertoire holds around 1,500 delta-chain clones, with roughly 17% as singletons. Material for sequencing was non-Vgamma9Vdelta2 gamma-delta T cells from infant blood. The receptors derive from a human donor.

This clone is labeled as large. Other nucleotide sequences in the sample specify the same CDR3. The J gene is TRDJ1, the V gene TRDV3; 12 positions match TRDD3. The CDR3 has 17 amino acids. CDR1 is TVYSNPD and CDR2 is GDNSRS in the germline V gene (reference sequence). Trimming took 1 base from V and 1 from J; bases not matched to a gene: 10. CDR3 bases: TGTGCCTTTAAAGTCCTGGGGGATACGCAAGGCACCGATAAACTCATCTTT. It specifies CAFKVLGDTQGTDKLIF.

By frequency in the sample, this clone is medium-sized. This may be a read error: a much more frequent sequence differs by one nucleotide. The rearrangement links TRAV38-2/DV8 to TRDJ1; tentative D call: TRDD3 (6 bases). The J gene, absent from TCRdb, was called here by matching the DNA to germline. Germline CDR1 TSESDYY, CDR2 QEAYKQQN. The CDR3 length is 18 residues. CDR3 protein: CANRSAGLWGVNTDKLIF. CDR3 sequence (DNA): TGTGCTAATAGGAGCGCGGGGCTTTGGGGGGTTAACACCGATAAACTCATCTTT.

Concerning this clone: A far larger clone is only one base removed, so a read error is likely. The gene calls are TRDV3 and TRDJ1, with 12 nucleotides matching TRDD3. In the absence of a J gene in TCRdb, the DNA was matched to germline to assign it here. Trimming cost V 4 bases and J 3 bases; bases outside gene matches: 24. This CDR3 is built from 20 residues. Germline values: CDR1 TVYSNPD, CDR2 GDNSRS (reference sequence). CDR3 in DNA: TGTGCCTCCAGGCGGGATTCTACTGGGGGATACTCTATGGTACCCGATAAACTCATCTTT. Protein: CASRRDSTGGYSMVPDKLIF.

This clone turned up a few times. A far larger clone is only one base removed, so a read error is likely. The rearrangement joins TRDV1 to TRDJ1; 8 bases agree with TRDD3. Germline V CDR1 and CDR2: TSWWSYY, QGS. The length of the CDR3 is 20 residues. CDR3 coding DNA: TGTGCTTTTGGGGAACTTCGCTCCGATGGGGGATCCGTAAGCACCGATAAACTCATCTTT. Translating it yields CAFGELRSDGGSVSTDKLIF.

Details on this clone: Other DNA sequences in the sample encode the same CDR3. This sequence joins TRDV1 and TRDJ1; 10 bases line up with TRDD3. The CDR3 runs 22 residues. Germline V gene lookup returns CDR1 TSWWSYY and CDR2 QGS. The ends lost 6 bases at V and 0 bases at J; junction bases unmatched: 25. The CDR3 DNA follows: TGTGCTCTTGGTGAAGTAAGATTTATCATCGGGACTGGGGGATCGTACACCGATAAACTCATCTTT. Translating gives CALGEVRFIIGTGGSYTDKLIF.

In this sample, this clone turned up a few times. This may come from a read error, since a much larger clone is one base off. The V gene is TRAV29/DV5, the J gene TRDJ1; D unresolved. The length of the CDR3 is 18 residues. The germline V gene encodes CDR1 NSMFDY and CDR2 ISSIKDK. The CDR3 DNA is TGTGCAACAAGCGAGGAGGCTGCCCCCCCCGGGTACACCGATAAACTCATCTTT. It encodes CATSEEAAPPGYTDKLIF.

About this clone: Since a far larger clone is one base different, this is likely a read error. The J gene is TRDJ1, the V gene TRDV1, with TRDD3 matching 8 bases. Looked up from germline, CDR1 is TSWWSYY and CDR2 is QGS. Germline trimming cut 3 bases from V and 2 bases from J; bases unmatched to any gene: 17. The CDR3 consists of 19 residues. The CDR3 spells CALGDPKGTLMGDTDKLIF. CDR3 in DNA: TGTGCTCTTGGGGATCCCAAGGGTACGTTAATGGGGGATACCGATAAACTCATCTTT.

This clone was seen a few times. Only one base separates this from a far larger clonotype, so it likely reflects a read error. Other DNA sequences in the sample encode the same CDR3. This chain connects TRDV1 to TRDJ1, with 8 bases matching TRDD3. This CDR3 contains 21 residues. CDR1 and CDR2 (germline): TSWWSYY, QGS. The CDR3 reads CALGEPPSPRTGGRYTDKLIF. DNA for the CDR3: TGTGCTCTGGGGGAACCCCCCTCCCCCCGTACTGGGGGCCGTTACACCGATAAACTCATCTTT.

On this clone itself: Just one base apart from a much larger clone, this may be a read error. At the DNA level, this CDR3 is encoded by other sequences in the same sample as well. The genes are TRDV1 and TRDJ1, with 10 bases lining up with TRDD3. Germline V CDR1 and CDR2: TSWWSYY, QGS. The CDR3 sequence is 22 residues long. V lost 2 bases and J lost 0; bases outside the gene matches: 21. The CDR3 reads CALGEVRFIIGTGGSYTDKLIF. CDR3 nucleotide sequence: TGTGCTCTTGGGGAAGTAAGATTTATCATCGGGACTGGGGGATCGTACACCGATAAACTCATCTTT.

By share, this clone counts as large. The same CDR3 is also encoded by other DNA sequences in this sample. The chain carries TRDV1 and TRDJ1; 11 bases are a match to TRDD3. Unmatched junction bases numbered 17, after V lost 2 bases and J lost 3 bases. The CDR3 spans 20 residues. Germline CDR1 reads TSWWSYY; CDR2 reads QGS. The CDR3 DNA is TGTGCTCTTGGGGAAAGGTACCTACGCGATATGGGGGATACGGCCGATAAACTCATCTTT. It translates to CALGERYLRDMGDTADKLIF.

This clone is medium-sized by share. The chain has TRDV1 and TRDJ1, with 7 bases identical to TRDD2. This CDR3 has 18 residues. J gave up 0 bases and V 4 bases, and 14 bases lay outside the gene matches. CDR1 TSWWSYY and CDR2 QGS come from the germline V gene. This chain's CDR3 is CALGGSYWHGRYTDKLIF. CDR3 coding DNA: TGTGCTCTTGGGGGTTCCTACTGGCATGGCCGGTACACCGATAAACTCATCTTT.

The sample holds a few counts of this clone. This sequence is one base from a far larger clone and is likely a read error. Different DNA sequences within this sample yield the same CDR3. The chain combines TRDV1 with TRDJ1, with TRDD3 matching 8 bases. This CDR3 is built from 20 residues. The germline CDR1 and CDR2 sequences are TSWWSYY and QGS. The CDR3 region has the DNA TGTGCTCTTGGAGAACTTCGCTCCGATGGGGGATCCGTAAGCACCGATAAACTCATCTTT. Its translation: CALGELRSDGGSVSTDKLIF.

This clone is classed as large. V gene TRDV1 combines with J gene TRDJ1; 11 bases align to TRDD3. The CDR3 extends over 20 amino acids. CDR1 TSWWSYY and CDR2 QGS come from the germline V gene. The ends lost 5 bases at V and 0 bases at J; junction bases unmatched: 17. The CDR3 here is CALGPEIRHWGIGNTDKLIF. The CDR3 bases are TGTGCTCTTGGGCCTGAGATTCGACACTGGGGGATAGGGAACACCGATAAACTCATCTTT.

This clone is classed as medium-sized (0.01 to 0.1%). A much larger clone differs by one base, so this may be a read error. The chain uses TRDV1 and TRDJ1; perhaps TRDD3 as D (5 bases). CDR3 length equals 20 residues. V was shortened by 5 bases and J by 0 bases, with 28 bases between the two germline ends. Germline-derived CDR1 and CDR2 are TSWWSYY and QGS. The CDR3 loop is CALGKPRAREGVHYTDKLIF. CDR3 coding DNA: TGTGCTCTTGGGAAACCCAGGGCTCGCGAGGGGGTCCATTACACCGATAAACTCATCTTT.

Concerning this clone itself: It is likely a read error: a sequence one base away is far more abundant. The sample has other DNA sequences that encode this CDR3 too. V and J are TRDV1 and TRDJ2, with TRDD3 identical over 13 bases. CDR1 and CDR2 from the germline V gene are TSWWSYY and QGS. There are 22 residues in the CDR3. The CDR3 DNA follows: TGTGCTCTTGGGGAACGCGGTGGTCAGTACTGGGGGATACGCGATGTGACAGCACAACTCTTCTTC. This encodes CALGERGGQYWGIRDVTAQLFF.

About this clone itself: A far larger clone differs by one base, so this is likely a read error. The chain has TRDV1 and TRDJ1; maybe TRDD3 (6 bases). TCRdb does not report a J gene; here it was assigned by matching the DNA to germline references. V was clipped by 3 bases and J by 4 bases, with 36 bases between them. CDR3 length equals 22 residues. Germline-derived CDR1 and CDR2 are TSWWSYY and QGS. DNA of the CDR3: TGTGCTCTTGGGGATCAAAAACTCCCCTCCTGGGGAATAAGGGGGGCCGGCGATAAACTCATCTTT. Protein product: CALGDQKLPSWGIRGAGDKLIF.

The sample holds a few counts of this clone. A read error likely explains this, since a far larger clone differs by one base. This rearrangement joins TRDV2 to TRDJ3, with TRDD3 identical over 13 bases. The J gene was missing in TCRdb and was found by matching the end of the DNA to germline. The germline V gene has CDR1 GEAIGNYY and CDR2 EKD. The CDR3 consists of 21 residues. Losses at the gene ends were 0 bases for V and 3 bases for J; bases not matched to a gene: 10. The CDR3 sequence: CACDTCTGGYAGFWDTRQMFF. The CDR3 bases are TGTGCCTGTGACACCTGTACTGGGGGATACGCAGGCTTCTGGGACACCCGACAGATGTTTTTC.